This T cell receptor (beta chain) was sequenced for a study of T cells in Graves' hyperthyroidism and ophthalmopathy (dated by TCRdb to about 2019). As for the study more broadly: A discovery cohort of about 95 patients, roughly 45 with Graves' ophthalmopathy and 55 to 60 with stable Graves' hyperthyroidism, was used to find distinguishing TCR V-J signatures. Prospective prediction of ophthalmopathy was tested in an independent validation cohort consisting of 18 to 20 hyperthyroidism patients and approximately 16 patients who later progressed to ophthalmopathy. The roughly 100 discovery patients were randomly split 7:3 into training and test sets. The study also compared thyroid tissue and blood T-cell repertoires from over 5 Graves' hyperthyroidism patients. Following sampling, methimazole starting at 30 mg daily was given to hyperthyroidism patients, and high-dose intravenous methylprednisolone was given to ophthalmopathy patients. The paper reports TCR Vbeta CDR3 sequencing of approximately 130 peripheral blood samples: approximately 41 ophthalmopathy, roughly 80 hyperthyroidism and around 17 progressor patients.

The germline V gene gives CDR1 as ENHRY and CDR2 as SYGVKD. The V and J ends are trimmed by 3 bases and 4 bases, leaving 12 bases between them. Including cysteine and phenylalanine, the CDR3 has 14 amino acids. Only the CDR3 DNA stays, 42 bases, in frame from base 1. The TCR beta CDR3 regions were amplified from RNA transcripts. For the first round of RT-PCR on the TCR CDR3, the HTBI primer set was used together with the Qiagen OneStep RT-PCR kit. Libraries were constructed in a second round of multiplex PCR, after which size selection and purification were carried out. The libraries were sequenced on an Illumina HiSeq2000 using paired-end 100 bp reads. The authors processed their data as follows. SOAPnuke was used to process the raw data, with reads discarded if the reads contained adapters or uncalled bases, had a mean Phred below 15, or lacked an exact constant-primer or identifier match. COPE v1.2.5 was used to merge the high-quality paired reads, and each unique nucleotide sequence was defined as a clonotype. MiTCR v1.1 was used to align clonotypes to the IMGT TRBV, TRBD and TRBJ reference segments. Only V-J combinations with frequency above 0.0001, covering approximately 99% of repertoires, were analysed. The TCS score was defined as F50 (clonal expansion) divided by E x V (chaos), with BLOSUM62-based TCRdist calculated between CDR3 peptides within each V-J. Welch's t-statistics and random forest reduced fewer than 550 V-J features to 13, which were used in a naive Bayes classifier (R e1071). The Morisita-Horn index was used to measure how similar the thyroid and blood repertoires were. The public reads were quality trimmed at Q25 with fastp and then assembled into clones with MiXCR by TCRdb, keeping productive beta chains. For every CDR3 protein sequence, its rows merge into one entry that carries the most common genes and DNA. The V and J calls were determined by TCRdb, not by the authors. The sample yields 490,000 or so distinct CDR3 sequences; over 35% were counted once. 44% of the sample belongs to the ten largest clones.

Broad study findings and their caveats: In cross-validation, a model built on a 13 V-J signature told ophthalmopathy apart from stable hyperthyroidism with approximately 91% sensitivity and around 81% specificity, and in testing the same model reached 80%/75%. Sample size was not statistically predetermined, and investigators were not blinded to group allocation. Most expanded thyroid clonotypes (frequency above 0.001) were also found in blood, which suggests that blood repertoires may mirror thyroid immune responses. During validation, the model predicted progression to ophthalmopathy a median of approximately 6 months ahead of onset, with almost 71% sensitivity and around 72% specificity.

Patients with uncontrolled infections, other autoimmune diseases, pregnancy or lactation were excluded. Clinical symptoms, serum thyroxine and TRAb, thyroid ultrasound, and orbital computed tomography formed the basis for the diagnoses. Total RNA was extracted using Trizol reagent, and RNA quality was assessed on an Agilent 2100 Bioanalyzer. This clonotype was seen many times. Its antigen is still unknown. No much larger clone is present one base from it, and per-base qualities are unavailable. The sequenced sample consisted of peripheral blood or thyroid tissue (not recorded which). The rearranged segments are TRBV10-3 and TRBJ2-5; the D gene is perhaps TRBD1 or TRBD2, as each covers 6 bases. The TCR comes from an adult woman with Graves' disease, either hyperthyroidism or ophthalmopathy (not recorded which). CDR3 loop: CAISDTTGAETQYF. The bases are TGTGCCATCAGTGACACGACGGGGGCAGAGACCCAGTACTTC.